This T cell receptor (beta chain) appears in the sequencing data of a study of T cell responses to AZD1222 COVID-19 vaccine. Per germline, CDR1 SGHRS and CDR2 YFSETQ. This CDR3 is built from 13 residues. On this clone: Its antigen is as yet unknown. The junction shows a germline mismatch at one end, possibly a read error.

Findings and caveats of the study: The breadth and depth of Spike-specific TCRs increased once two AZD1222 doses had been given.

Generated by immunoSEQ multiplex PCR, the TCRdb table keeps only in-frame clones and is missing some. The sample consists of about 180,000 clones, about 91% of them appearing once. The chain joins TRBV5-1 to TRBJ2-7, with D possibly matching TRBD1 (6 bases). The receptor's source is an adult who received the AZD1222 COVID-19 vaccine. Sequencing was performed on peripheral blood, taken 28 days after the second AZD1222 dose. CDR3 DNA sequence: TGCGCCAGCAGTTTGGACAGCCCCTACGAGCAGTACTTC. Protein: CASSLDSPYEQYF.